The 19 T cell receptor beta chains given below trace back to one sample, sequenced in a study of blood T cell repertoires in COVID-19. Data came from immunoSEQ multiplex PCR; TCRdb stores just in-frame clones and leaves some out. The sample includes around 50,000 clones, roughly 83% of them seen just once. Specimen: peripheral blood. These receptors all stem from a human donor in a cohort sampled during active COVID-19.

This chain joins TRBV13 and TRBJ1-2; D not certain. The CDR3 covers 14 residues. CDR1 PRHDT and CDR2 FYEKMQ come from the germline V gene (reference sequence). Trimming shortened V by 1 base and J by 8 bases, and 14 bases separated the two germline ends. The DNA for the CDR3 is TGTGCCAGCAGCTTAGAGGTAGACTCGGGGGGCTACACCTTC. This sequence encodes CASSLEVDSGGYTF.

The V gene is TRBV19, the J gene TRBJ2-6, with 9 bases fitting TRBD1. Germline CDR1 reads LNHDA; CDR2 reads SQIVND (reference sequence). The V and J ends lost 5 bases and 1 base, in that order; junction bases with no gene match: 3. The CDR3 is made up of 16 amino acids. CDR3 in amino acids: CASSRQGVSGANVLTF. The DNA for the CDR3 is TGTGCCAGTAGTCGACAGGGGGTGTCTGGGGCCAACGTCCTGACTTTC. The full variable domain, in which reference TRBV19 and TRBJ2-6 provide the parts outside the CDR3, is DGGITQSPKYLFRKEGQNVTLSCEQNLNHDAMYWYRQDPGQGLRLIYYSQIVNDFQKGDIAEGYSVSREKKESFPLTVTSAQKNPTAFYLCASSRQGVSGANVLTFGAGSRLTVL.

This chain connects TRBV9 to TRBJ2-3; maybe TRBD1 (5 bases). The V and J ends lost 4 bases and 0 bases respectively, with 15 bases between them. Germline V gives CDR1 SGDLS, CDR2 YYNGEE. CDR3 length: 16 residues. CDR3 bases: TGTGCCAGCAGCAACCGACAGCTCTCTAGCACAGATACGCAGTATTTT. Encoded protein: CASSNRQLSSTDTQYF.

This rearrangement joins TRBV7-6 to TRBJ1-2; D not resolved. The germline V gene has CDR1 SGHVS and CDR2 FNYEAQ. Deletions cut 4 bases from V and 1 base from J, with 10 bases between. The CDR3 loop spans 14 amino acids. DNA for the CDR3: TGTGCCAGCAGCTCGACCGACTTTAACTATGGCTACACCTTC. This gives the protein CASSSTDFNYGYTF.

The rearrangement joins TRBV7-9 to TRBJ1-6, with 8 bases matching TRBD1. This CDR3 has 15 amino acids. CDR1 and CDR2 (germline): SEHNR, FQNEAQ (reference sequence). The trim removed 4 bases at V and 7 bases at J, leaving 6 bases unmatched. The CDR3 DNA reads TGTGCCAGCAGCTCCAGACAGGGGAGCAATTCACCCCTCCACTTT. Its translation: CASSSRQGSNSPLHF.

This chain uses TRBV19 with TRBJ2-5, with 7 bases lining up with TRBD1. V shed 1 base and J 2 bases; nucleotides not matched to a gene: 1. Germline V lookup: CDR1 LNHDA, CDR2 SQIVND (reference sequence). This CDR3 region has 14 residues. The CDR3 nucleotides read TGTGCCAGTAGTATAGGGACAGGACAAGAGACCCAGTACTTC. Its translation is CASSIGTGQETQYF. Full variable domain (remainder filled in from reference TRBV19 and TRBJ2-5): DGGITQSPKYLFRKEGQNVTLSCEQNLNHDAMYWYRQDPGQGLRLIYYSQIVNDFQKGDIAEGYSVSREKKESFPLTVTSAQKNPTAFYLCASSIGTGQETQYFGPGTRLLVL.

This rearrangement joins TRBV19 to TRBJ1-5, with a tentative D call TRBD1 (6 bases). The CDR3 extends over 14 amino acids. V lost 9 bases, J lost 7 bases, and 19 bases lay in between. Germline V gene lookup returns CDR1 LNHDA and CDR2 SQIVND (reference sequence). The CDR3: CASWGSQGNQPQHF. The DNA for the CDR3 is TGTGCCAGCTGGGGATCCCAGGGGAACCAGCCCCAGCATTTT.

This sequence joins TRBV27 and TRBJ1-2; TRBD1 agrees at 11 bases. The CDR3 consists of 15 residues. V trimming: 6 bases; J trimming: 7 bases; junction bases outside the gene matches: 10. Germline V lookup: CDR1 MNHEY, CDR2 SMNVEV (reference sequence). The CDR3, as DNA: TGTGCCAGCAGGCGGGGTGGACAGGGGGCGGGTGGCTACACCTTC. Its translation is CASRRGGQGAGGYTF.

The V call is TRBV4-1, the J call TRBJ2-7; TRBD2 agrees at 7 bases. J lost 0 bases, V lost 1 base, and 3 bases had no gene match. From germline, CDR1 is MGHRA and CDR2 YSYEKL. The CDR3 length is 15 residues. CDR3 sequence: CASSQATSRSYEQYF. CDR3 bases: TGCGCCAGCAGCCAAGCGACTAGCCGCTCCTACGAGCAGTACTTC.

This chain joins TRBV7-2 and TRBJ2-6, with TRBD1 matching 11 bases. The trim removed 5 bases at V and 0 bases at J, leaving 6 bases unmatched. The CDR3 covers 18 residues. Germline V lookup: CDR1 SGHTA, CDR2 FQGNSA. The CDR3 spells CASSPGTGGTSGANVLTF. CDR3 nucleotide sequence: TGTGCCAGCAGCCCCGGGACAGGGGGAACCTCTGGGGCCAACGTCCTGACTTTC. The full variable domain, its missing parts supplied by reference TRBV7-2 and TRBJ2-6, is GAGVSQSPSNKVTEKGKDVELRCDPISGHTALYWYRQSLGQGLEFLIYFQGNSAPDKSGLPSDRFSAERTGGSVSTLTIQRTQQEDSAVYLCASSPGTGGTSGANVLTFGAGSRLTVL.

This sequence joins TRBV10-1 and TRBJ1-6; D gene uncertain. The V end lost 2 bases, the J end lost 9 bases, and 8 bases lay between the germline ends. The germline gives CDR1 WNHNN, CDR2 SYGVQD (reference sequence). CDR3 length: 13 amino acids. The CDR3 DNA is TGCGCCAGCAGTGAGGACCAGGTTTCACCCCTCCACTTT. Residues: CASSEDQVSPLHF.

The chain has TRBV4-1 and TRBJ2-7, with D possibly TRBD2 on 6 matching bases. This CDR3 spans 19 amino acids. Germline CDR1 MGHRA, CDR2 YSYEKL. The ends were cut back, 0 bases at V and 0 bases at J, with 21 bases in the middle. CDR3 nucleotide sequence: TGCGCCAGCAGCCAAGAGTCAGGTAGCGGCCTACCCCGCTCCTACGAGCAGTACTTC. Residues: CASSQESGSGLPRSYEQYF.

V usage is TRBV20-1 and J usage is TRBJ2-7, with TRBD2 as a possible D gene (7 bases). The germline V and J ends were trimmed by 5 bases and 8 bases, with 13 bases remaining between them. Looked up from germline, CDR1 is DFQATT and CDR2 is SNEGSKA (reference sequence). This CDR3 comprises 11 residues. The CDR3 reads CSALWGGKQYF. As DNA, the CDR3 is TGCAGTGCTCTATGGGGGGGCAAGCAGTACTTC.

The chain recombines TRBV10-3 with TRBJ2-7; D is uncertain. The CDR3 covers 11 residues. The germline V and J ends were trimmed by 5 bases and 6 bases, with 8 bases remaining between them. The V gene's germline CDR1 is ENHRY and CDR2 SYGVKD. CDR3 sequence reads: CAISRGSEQYF. Here the CDR3 DNA reads TGTGCCATCAGTCGAGGATCCGAGCAGTACTTC.

This rearrangement joins TRBV5-5 to TRBJ2-1; 9 bases agree with TRBD2. Trimming took 4 bases from V and 4 from J; bases not matched to a gene: 9. CDR1 is SGHKS, CDR2 YYEKEE, per germline (reference sequence). There are 16 residues in the CDR3. The CDR3 is CASSVRWTSDYNEQFF. Here the CDR3 DNA reads TGTGCCAGCAGCGTTAGGTGGACTAGCGATTACAATGAGCAGTTCTTC. Based on the CDR3 plus reference TRBV5-5 and TRBJ2-1, the full variable domain is DAGVTQSPTHLIKTRGQQVTLRCSPISGHKSVSWYQQVLGQGPQFIFQYYEKEERGRGNFPDRFSARQFPNYSSELNVNALLLGDSALYLCASSVRWTSDYNEQFFGPGTRLTVL.

The chain links TRBV7-3 to TRBJ2-1; D perhaps matches TRBD1 (6 bases). V was trimmed by 4 bases and J by 7 bases, leaving 11 bases between them. Looked up from germline, CDR1 is SGHTA and CDR2 is FQGTGA. The CDR3 runs 13 residues. CDR3: CASSSTQGNEQFF. CDR3 nucleotides: TGTGCCAGCAGCTCCACTCAGGGGAATGAGCAGTTCTTC.

CDR3 loop: CASSHRGRALETQYF. DNA for the CDR3: TGTGCCAGCAGCCACAGGGGGCGCGCATTGGAGACCCAGTACTTC. The rearrangement uses TRBV14 and TRBJ2-5; 8 nucleotides match TRBD1. V lost 3 bases, J lost 5 bases, and 8 bases stayed unmatched. Germline V gene lookup returns CDR1 SGHDN and CDR2 FVKESK. The CDR3 has 15 residues.

J is TRBJ2-7 and V is TRBV18; tentative D call: TRBD1 (6 bases). The CDR3 spans 13 residues. In germline, CDR1 is KGHSH, CDR2 LQKENI. The V gene lost 5 bases and the J gene lost 0 bases, with 8 bases spanning the gap. The CDR3 sequence: CASSGQFSYEQYF. The CDR3 coding sequence is TGTGCCAGCTCAGGACAGTTCTCCTACGAGCAGTACTTC.

This rearrangement joins TRBV10-3 to TRBJ2-7, with TRBD2 matching 13 bases. Germline CDR1 ENHRY, CDR2 SYGVKD. Trimming removed 7 bases from V and 7 bases from J; junction bases left unmatched: 7. The CDR3 contains 14 residues. CDR3 region: CAIKLAGGPGEQYF. CDR3 DNA sequence: TGTGCCATCAAACTAGCGGGAGGGCCAGGGGAGCAGTACTTC.